What follows is one TCR beta chain and its context. The antigen it binds to is not known. Base qualities are missing; no much larger clone stands one base away. This specimen belongs to a study of T cell changes during pregnancy in multiple sclerosis (dated by TCRdb to the late 2010s). Background on the whole study: The study examined how the T cell repertoire changed over the course of pregnancy in women with multiple sclerosis.

The junction shows trimming of 4 bases on V and 9 bases on J, and the gene matches do not reach 6 bases of it. CDR1 and CDR2 (GTSNPN, SVGIG) derive from the germline V gene (reference sequence). The CDR3 sequence holds 12 residues, the cysteine and phenylalanine included. Here the CDR3 DNA is all that survives: 36 bases in frame from base 1. Library preparation used the immunoSEQ multiplex PCR assay. Here the immuneACCESS table is served through TCRdb, limited to in-frame sequences with V and J called. Missing clones are a known gap in these copies; in checked studies unresolved V genes cover under half, and the rest lacks a known reason. The sample table records just under 100,000 clones; 93% of these occur just once. The top ten clones comprise 0.99% of the sample.

The sample in question was peripheral blood, obtained after pregnancy. The sequence was collected from a female donor with multiple sclerosis, enrolled in a pregnancy study. Recombination connected TRBV30 to TRBJ2-3; TRBD1 fits 8 bases in the junction. The DNA reads TGTGCCTGGACCCGGGACAGGTCAACGCAGTATTTT. Translated, it gives CAWTRDRSTQYF. Reference TRBV30 and TRBJ2-3 proteins supply the regions before and after the CDR3; the full variable domain is: SQTIHQWPATLVQPVGSPLSLECTVEGTSNPNLYWYRQAAGRGLQLLFYSVGIGQISSEVPQNLSASRPQDRQFILSSKKLLLSDSGFYLCAWTRDRSTQYFGPGTRLTVL.